A single sample gave rise to the 10 T cell receptor beta chains below, sequenced in a study of vaccination and CD4 T cells after COVID-19. The study sequenced cultured CD4+ T cell DNA using the Oncomine TCR Beta short-read assay. TCRdb reanalysed the PCR reads using MiXCR and keeps one entry per CDR3 protein. The table records approximately 3,200 distinct CDR3 sequences, roughly a fifth of them present only once. Treatment noted: approximately 9-day PBMC culture with coronavirus spike peptide pools or control peptides (ViraFEST assay). These receptors are not linked to any known antigen. Input material: CD4+ T cells from blood, cultured in vitro. These receptors were obtained from a human donor who had recovered from COVID-19.

This clonotype was seen a handful of times. V usage is TRBV5-6 and J usage is TRBJ1-6; 8 bases are shared with TRBD1. Trimming removed 0 bases from V and 8 bases from J; junction bases left unmatched: 4. The CDR3 is 15 residues long. CDR1 SGHDT and CDR2 YYEEEE come from the germline V gene. CDR3 in amino acids: CASSLGTGSHSPLHF. The CDR3 region has the DNA TGTGCCAGCAGCTTGGGGACAGGGAGTCATTCACCCCTCCACTTT.

This clonotype was detected only a few times. V gene TRBV30 combines with J gene TRBJ1-2; D gene ambiguous. Per the germline V gene, CDR1 is GTSNPN and CDR2 is SVGIG (reference sequence). Trimming shortened V by 0 bases and J by 3 bases, and 8 bases separated the two germline ends. The CDR3 runs to 13 residues. CDR3 sequence reads: CAWSVRWHYGYTF. CDR3 DNA: TGTGCCTGGAGTGTACGCTGGCACTATGGCTACACCTTC.

The chain uses TRBV12-3 or TRBV12-4 and TRBJ1-5; maybe TRBD1 (6 bases). V was shortened by 5 bases and J by 0 bases, with 8 bases between the two germline ends. The CDR3 runs to 14 residues. The CDR3 protein is CASSGQFSNQPQHF. In DNA form, the CDR3 reads TGTGCCAGCAGTGGACAGTTTAGCAATCAGCCCCAGCATTTT.

This clonotype has only a few counts. The CDR3 reads CASSFGRRDQPQHF. The CDR3 DNA reads as TGTGCCAGCAGTTTCGGACGTCGGGATCAGCCCCAGCATTTT. V usage is TRBV27 and J usage is TRBJ1-5; D remains ambiguous. The CDR3 spans 14 residues. Trimming removed 3 bases from V and 5 bases from J, with 11 bases in between. Germline V gene sequence: CDR1 MNHEY, CDR2 SMNVEV (reference sequence).

V usage is TRBV11-3 and J usage is TRBJ2-3; a possible D gene is TRBD2 (6 bases). The CDR3 runs to 12 residues. Deletions cut 1 base from V and 8 bases from J, with 7 bases between. From germline, CDR1 is SGHNT and CDR2 YENEEA. The CDR3 nucleotides are TGTGCCAGCAGCTTAGTGGGGGGTACGCAGTATTTT. It is translated as CASSLVGGTQYF.

The chain links TRBV11-2 to TRBJ2-1, with 8 bases fitting TRBD1. CDR1 is SGHAT, CDR2 FQNNGV, per germline. With 5 bases clipped from V and 7 bases from J, the junction kept 10 bases outside the gene matches. This CDR3 is 15 amino acids long. This CDR3 is CASSHGQGLGNEQFF. The CDR3 coding sequence is TGTGCCAGCAGCCATGGACAGGGACTGGGGAATGAGCAGTTCTTC.

By sample fraction, this clonotype is large. This chain connects TRBV21-1 to TRBJ1-2; the tabulated D call, TRBD1, remains unverified against the DNA. TRBV21-1 is annotated as a pseudogene. The CDR3 is 14 amino acids. This chain's CDR3 is CASNDIGGFGGYTF. The CDR3 DNA follows: TGTGCCAGTAATGACATTGGGGGCTTTGGTGGCTACACCTTC.

This clonotype is termed medium-sized (0.01 to 0.1%). The chain's CDR3 is CASSAYLVVSGYTF. DNA of the CDR3: TGTGCCAGCAGTGCCTACCTTGTCGTCAGTGGCTACACCTTC. J is TRBJ1-2 and V is TRBV6-4; D remains ambiguous. From germline, CDR1 is MRHNA and CDR2 SNTAGT. Trimming stripped 4 bases from V and 7 bases from J, with 16 bases between. The CDR3 spans 14 residues.

The chain employs TRBV20-1 and TRBJ1-5, with D maybe TRBD1 (5 bases). With 1 base removed from V and 3 bases from J, the gap between germline ends came to 10 bases. Germline CDR1 reads DFQATT; CDR2 reads SNEGSKA (reference sequence). The CDR3 contains 14 residues. Here the CDR3 DNA reads TGCAGTGCTAGAGTGGGGCCCCCCAATCAGCCCCAGCATTTT. This encodes CSARVGPPNQPQHF.

This sequence joins TRBV6-1 and TRBJ1-6, with 9 bases aligning to TRBD1. V lost 6 bases, J lost 10 bases, and 7 bases stayed unmatched. The CDR3 sequence is 14 residues long. In germline, CDR1 is MNHNS, CDR2 SASEGT. In DNA, the CDR3 is TGTGCCAGCAGCAGGGGGACAGGGCACTCACCCCTCCACTTT. This translates into CASSRGTGHSPLHF.